What follows are 26 T cell receptor beta chains derived from one specimen sequenced in a study of cytotoxic CD8 clonotypes in ibrutinib-treated CLL. The protocol was immunoSEQ multiplex PCR, while the TCRdb copy is restricted to in-frame clones and leaves out a portion. The sample yields about 200,000 clones, roughly 72% seen once. This specimen was PBMCs, taken after 24 months of ibrutinib treatment. The receptors were sampled from a human donor with chronic lymphocytic leukemia.

In this sample, this clone turned up once. The J gene is TRBJ2-7, the V gene TRBV4-1; TRBD1 aligns across 9 bases. Losses at the gene ends were 4 bases for V and 7 bases for J; bases not matched to a gene: 11. The CDR3 length is 15 residues. Germline CDR1 MGHRA, CDR2 YSYEKL. CDR3 bases: TGCGCCAGCAGCCCATACCCCGGGACAGGGAGGGAGCAGTACTTC. Its protein is CASSPYPGTGREQYF.

The rearrangement joins TRBV30 to TRBJ1-2; 9 bases fit TRBD1. The V gene end was trimmed by 5 bases and the J gene end by 8 bases; junction bases not matched to a gene: 9. CDR3 length equals 13 residues. CDR1 is GTSNPN, CDR2 SVGIG, per germline (reference sequence). The CDR3 DNA follows: TGTGCCTGGTTAACACAGGGGGCGCGGGGCTACACCTTC. Translation: CAWLTQGARGYTF. The full variable domain, rest sourced from reference TRBV30 and TRBJ1-2, is SQTIHQWPATLVQPVGSPLSLECTVEGTSNPNLYWYRQAAGRGLQLLFYSVGIGQISSEVPQNLSASRPQDRQFILSSKKLLLSDSGFYLCAWLTQGARGYTFGSGTRLTVV.

The gene calls are TRBV6-5 and TRBJ1-5; possible D gene TRBD1, 5 bases. This CDR3 is built from 15 residues. The V end was cut by 3 bases, the J end by 6 bases, with 15 bases between. Germline values: CDR1 MNHEY, CDR2 SVGAGI. The CDR3 sequence is CASSYAGGTGQPQHF. Written as DNA, the CDR3 is TGTGCCAGCAGTTATGCGGGGGGGACTGGTCAGCCCCAGCATTTT.

The rearrangement uses TRBV10-3 and TRBJ2-5; TRBD1 or TRBD2 may be the D gene (5 bases each). V was clipped by 8 bases and J by 4 bases, with 14 bases between them. The germline V gene encodes CDR1 ENHRY and CDR2 SYGVKD. CDR3 length equals 13 residues. The CDR3 is CAIGTAWGETQYF. In DNA form, the CDR3 reads TGTGCCATCGGGACGGCCTGGGGAGAGACCCAGTACTTC.

The CDR3 reads CASSFWRDEAFF. The CDR3 bases are TGTGCCAGCAGCTTCTGGAGGGATGAAGCTTTCTTT. The V call is TRBV7-7, the J call TRBJ1-1, with D uncertain. The CDR3 runs to 12 residues. V was clipped by 3 bases and J by 7 bases, with 9 bases between them. Germline assignment: CDR1 SSHAT and CDR2 FNYEAQ (reference sequence). The full variable domain, its missing parts supplied by reference TRBV7-7 and TRBJ1-1, is GAGVSQSPRYKVTKRGQDVTLRCDPISSHATLYWYQQALGQGPEFLTYFNYEAQPDKSGLPSDRFSAERPEGSISTLTIQRTEQRDSAMYRCASSFWRDEAFFGQGTRLTVV.

The count of this clone is one. This chain uses TRBV21-1 with TRBJ1-1. TRBV21-1 is a listed pseudogene. The CDR3 runs to 14 residues. Here the CDR3 DNA reads TGTGCCAGCAGCAAAGCGAGGGTTTCCCCTGAAGCTTTCTTT. This gives the protein CASSKARVSPEAFF.

The chain employs TRBV28 and TRBJ2-1; 7 bases agree with TRBD2. CDR1 and CDR2 from the germline V gene are MDHEN and SYDVKM. V lost 11 bases, J lost 2 bases, and 6 bases stayed unmatched. CDR3 size: 13 residues. CDR3 sequence reads: CAGSSGAYNEQFF. CDR3 nucleotides: TGTGCCGGCTCTAGCGGAGCCTACAATGAGCAGTTCTTC.

This clone has a count of ten or more. The J gene is TRBJ2-1, the V gene TRBV11-2, with D hard to call. The CDR3 is made up of 13 amino acids. The germline V gene has CDR1 SGHAT and CDR2 FQNNGV. V lost 7 bases to trimming and J lost 1 base, with 8 bases between them. The CDR3 spells CASKLPSYNEQFF. CDR3 nucleotides: TGTGCCAGCAAGCTCCCTTCCTACAATGAGCAGTTCTTC.

This chain joins TRBV9 and TRBJ2-7, with D tentatively TRBD1 (6 bases). Germline values: CDR1 SGDLS, CDR2 YYNGEE. This CDR3 comprises 14 residues. V dropped 4 bases and J dropped 3 bases, with 14 bases sitting between them. In nucleotides, the CDR3 is TGTGCCAGCAGCCTACGGACAGCATACTACGAGCAGTACTTC. Amino acids: CASSLRTAYYEQYF.

There are a few counts of this clone. This chain links TRBV11-2 with TRBJ1-1; the D is unclear. The germline V gene has CDR1 SGHAT and CDR2 FQNNGV. The CDR3 has 15 residues. V lost 6 bases to trimming and J lost 0 bases, with 14 bases between them. CDR3 coding DNA: TGTGCCAGCAGAATCCCCATAGGGTTGAACACTGAAGCTTTCTTT. Translated: CASRIPIGLNTEAFF.

This clone was recorded only once. This sequence joins TRBV30 and TRBJ1-1; D ambiguous. The CDR3 spans 11 residues. Germline loops: CDR1 GTSNPN, CDR2 SVGIG (reference sequence). V lost 5 bases to trimming and J lost 11 bases, with 15 bases between them. CDR3 DNA sequence: TGTGCCTGGGTATTGAACACGGGCGCTTTCTTT. Translation gives CAWVLNTGAFF.

The CDR3 coding sequence is TGTGCTAGTGGTTTGCGTAGCGGCGGGGTCGGGGAGCTGTTTTTT. This sequence encodes CASGLRSGGVGELFF. The chain couples TRBV12-5 to TRBJ2-2, with a possible D match to TRBD2 (6 bases). CDR1 and CDR2 from the germline V gene are LGHNT and FRNRAP. The CDR3 extends over 15 amino acids. The V gene lost 2 bases and the J gene lost 7 bases, with 14 bases spanning the gap.

The V gene is TRBV7-2, the J gene TRBJ2-2; 14 bases line up with TRBD2. Germline lookup yields CDR1 SGHTA and CDR2 FQGNSA. V lost 1 base and J lost 3; bases outside the gene matches: 4. The CDR3 length is 18 residues. CDR3 residues: CASSLEVGLAGDTGELFF. The CDR3 DNA is TGTGCCAGCAGCTTAGAAGTGGGACTAGCGGGGGACACCGGGGAGCTGTTTTTT.

CDR3 sequence: CSVGGGTSYNEQFF. As DNA, the CDR3 is TGCAGCGTTGGTGGCGGGACCTCCTACAATGAGCAGTTCTTC. This chain connects TRBV29-1 to TRBJ2-1, with D tentatively TRBD2 (6 bases). This CDR3 is 14 amino acids long. V lost 4 bases, J lost 0 bases, and 10 bases lay in between. Germline V CDR1 and CDR2: SQVTM, ANQGSEA.

The V and J genes are TRBV28 and TRBJ2-3; possible D gene TRBD1, 6 bases. V was trimmed by 5 bases and J by 6 bases, leaving 15 bases between them. In germline, CDR1 is MDHEN, CDR2 SYDVKM. This CDR3 has 14 residues. CDR3 nucleotides: TGTGCCAGCAGTAGGGACAACCTCCGGGATACGCAGTATTTT. Translated, it gives CASSRDNLRDTQYF.

This chain joins TRBV6-6 and TRBJ1-5; D is ambiguous. Trimming removed 7 bases from V and 7 bases from J, with 14 bases in between. This CDR3 contains 13 residues. Germline V gene lookup returns CDR1 MNHNY and CDR2 SVGAGI (reference sequence). The DNA for the CDR3 is TGTGCCAGCAACATAGACGGAGGGCAGCCCCAGCATTTT. Residues: CASNIDGGQPQHF.

This clone is a singleton in its sample. This chain joins TRBV2 and TRBJ2-7; 10 bases match TRBD2. Germline V gene data show CDR1 as SNHLY and CDR2 as FYNNEI. V lost 6 bases, J lost 6 bases, and 8 bases stayed unmatched. CDR3 length: 14 residues. The CDR3 here is CASSQLAGFGEQYF. Written as DNA, the CDR3 is TGTGCCAGCAGCCAACTAGCGGGGTTCGGCGAGCAGTACTTC.

This clone was recorded once. This rearrangement joins TRBV5-1 to TRBJ2-3; perhaps TRBD1 as D (5 bases). The length of the CDR3 is 14 residues. Trimming took 0 bases from V and 2 from J, leaving 7 bases between them. Germline CDR1 is SGHRS and CDR2 is YFSETQ. The DNA of the CDR3 is TGCGCCAGCAGCTTGGTGACAGACACAGATACGCAGTATTTT. It encodes CASSLVTDTDTQYF.

The chain links TRBV28 to TRBJ2-5; D could derive from TRBD1 or TRBD2 (5 bases each). Germline V gene lookup returns CDR1 MDHEN and CDR2 SYDVKM. The CDR3 length is 12 residues. Trimming removed 6 bases from V and 2 bases from J, with 7 bases in between. The CDR3 nucleotides read TGTGCCAGCAGGGGGGAACAAGAGACCCAGTACTTC. Protein sequence: CASRGEQETQYF.

The chain employs TRBV5-1 and TRBJ2-3; perhaps TRBD2 as D (7 bases). This CDR3 spans 17 amino acids. Germline V CDR1 and CDR2: SGHRS, YFSETQ. V dropped 4 bases and J dropped 4 bases, with 22 bases sitting between them. The CDR3 loop is CASSRRGEGPRADTQYF. The CDR3 coding sequence is TGCGCCAGCAGCCGTAGGGGGGAGGGCCCTCGCGCAGATACGCAGTATTTT. The full variable domain, with the rest looked up from reference TRBV5-1 and TRBJ2-3, is KAGVTQTPRYLIKTRGQQVTLSCSPISGHRSVSWYQQTPGQGLQFLFEYFSETQRNKGNFPGRFSGRQFSNSRSEMNVSTLELGDSALYLCASSRRGEGPRADTQYFGPGTRLTVL.

The chain combines TRBV5-1 with TRBJ2-7, with TRBD1 matching 8 bases. The trim removed 4 bases at V and 5 bases at J, leaving 11 bases unmatched. Germline V gives CDR1 SGHRS, CDR2 YFSETQ. CDR3 length: 15 residues. The CDR3: CASSLPTGEFDEQYF. Here the CDR3 DNA reads TGCGCCAGCAGCCTACCGACAGGGGAATTTGACGAGCAGTACTTC.

The CDR3 nucleotides read TGCGCCAGCAGCTTGGTTGAACAGGGAGGCACTGAAGCTTTCTTT. Translating gives CASSLVEQGGTEAFF. The chain links TRBV5-1 to TRBJ1-1; D might be TRBD1 (6 bases). Germline V lookup: CDR1 SGHRS, CDR2 YFSETQ. The CDR3 extends over 15 amino acids. V shed 0 bases and J shed 4 bases, with 13 bases lying between them.

The rearrangement uses TRBV6-5 and TRBJ2-7; 7 positions agree with TRBD1. V trimming: 5 bases; J trimming: 1 base; junction bases outside the gene matches: 8. Germline CDR1 reads MNHEY; CDR2 reads SVGAGI. This CDR3 spans 15 amino acids. The CDR3 protein is CASSPTRQGSYEQYF. The CDR3 nucleotides read TGTGCCAGCAGTCCCACCAGACAGGGATCCTACGAGCAGTACTTC.

The gene calls are TRBV7-3 and TRBJ2-7, with 13 positions matching TRBD2. Germline V gene lookup returns CDR1 SGHTA and CDR2 FQGTGA. This CDR3 is built from 18 residues. Unmatched junction bases numbered 8, after V lost 1 base and J lost 2 bases. The CDR3 reads CASSLRAGTSGNPYEQYF. The CDR3 DNA reads as TGTGCCAGCAGCTTAAGGGCAGGGACTAGCGGGAATCCCTACGAGCAGTACTTC.

The chain links TRBV11-2 to TRBJ2-3, with D uncertain. Germline V gene data show CDR1 as SGHAT and CDR2 as FQNNGV. CDR3 size: 15 residues. Deletions cut 2 bases from V and 5 bases from J, with 14 bases between. The CDR3 sequence: CASSLNPLLEDTQYF. The CDR3 coding sequence is TGTGCCAGCAGCTTAAATCCCCTCCTAGAAGATACGCAGTATTTT.

The genes are TRBV7-9 and TRBJ1-2; no definite D call. Germline-derived CDR1 and CDR2 are SEHNR and FQNEAQ (reference sequence). V was clipped by 5 bases and J by 3 bases, with 16 bases between them. This CDR3 is built from 15 residues. The CDR3 here is CASSRAGIEYYGYTF. CDR3 DNA: TGTGCCAGCAGCCGGGCGGGGATAGAGTACTATGGCTACACCTTC.